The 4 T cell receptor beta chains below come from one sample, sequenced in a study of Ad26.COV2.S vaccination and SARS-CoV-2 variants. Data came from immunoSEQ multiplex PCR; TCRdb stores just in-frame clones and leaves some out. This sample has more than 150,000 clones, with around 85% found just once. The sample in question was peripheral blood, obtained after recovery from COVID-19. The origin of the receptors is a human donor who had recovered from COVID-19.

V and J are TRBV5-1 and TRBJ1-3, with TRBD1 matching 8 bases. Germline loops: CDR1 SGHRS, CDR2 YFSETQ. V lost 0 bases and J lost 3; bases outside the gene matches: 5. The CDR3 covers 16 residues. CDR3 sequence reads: CASSLEAGGYGNTIYF. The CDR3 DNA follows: TGCGCCAGCAGCTTGGAGGCAGGGGGCTATGGAAACACCATATATTTT.

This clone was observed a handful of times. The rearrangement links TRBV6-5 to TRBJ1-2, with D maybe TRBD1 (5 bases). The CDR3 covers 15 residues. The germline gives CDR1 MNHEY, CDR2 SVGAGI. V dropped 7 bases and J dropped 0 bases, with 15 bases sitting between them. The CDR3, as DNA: TGTGCCAGCAACCCCAGGGCGAGTCCTAACTATGGCTACACCTTC. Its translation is CASNPRASPNYGYTF.

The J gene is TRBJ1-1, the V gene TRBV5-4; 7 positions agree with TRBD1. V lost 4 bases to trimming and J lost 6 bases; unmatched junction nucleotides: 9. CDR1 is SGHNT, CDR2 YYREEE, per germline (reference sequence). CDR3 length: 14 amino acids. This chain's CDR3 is CASSTGQLLPEAFF. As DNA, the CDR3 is TGTGCCAGCAGCACGGGACAGCTTTTACCTGAAGCTTTCTTT.

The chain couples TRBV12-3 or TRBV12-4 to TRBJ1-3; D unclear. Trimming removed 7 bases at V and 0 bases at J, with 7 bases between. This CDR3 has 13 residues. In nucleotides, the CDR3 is TGTGCCAGCACCCAGAGCTCTGGAAACACCATATATTTT. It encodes CASTQSSGNTIYF.